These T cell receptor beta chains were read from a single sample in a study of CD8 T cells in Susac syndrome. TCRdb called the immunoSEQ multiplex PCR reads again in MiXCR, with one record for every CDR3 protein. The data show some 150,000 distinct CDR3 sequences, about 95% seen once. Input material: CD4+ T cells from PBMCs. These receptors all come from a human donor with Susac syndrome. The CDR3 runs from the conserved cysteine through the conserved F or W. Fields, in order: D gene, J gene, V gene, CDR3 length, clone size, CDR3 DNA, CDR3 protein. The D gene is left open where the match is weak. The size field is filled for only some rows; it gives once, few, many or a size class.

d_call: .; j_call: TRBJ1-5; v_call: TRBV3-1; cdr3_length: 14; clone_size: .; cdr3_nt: TGTGCCAGCAGCCCCACTCACAGCAATCAGCCCCAGCATTTT; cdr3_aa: CASSPTHSNQPQHF
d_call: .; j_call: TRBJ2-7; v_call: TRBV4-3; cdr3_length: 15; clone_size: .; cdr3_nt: TGCGCCAGCAGCCAATGGAGACGGCACTCCCACGAGCAGTACTTC; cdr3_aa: CASSQWRRHSHEQYF
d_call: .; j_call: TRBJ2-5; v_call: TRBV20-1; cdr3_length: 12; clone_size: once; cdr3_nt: TGCAGTGCTAGAGATTACCGGGAGACCCAGTACTTC; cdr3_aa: CSARDYRETQYF
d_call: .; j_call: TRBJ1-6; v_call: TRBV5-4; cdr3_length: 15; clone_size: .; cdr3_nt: TGTGCCAGCAGCTTCTATAGCAGGGGCCGGTCACCCCTCCACTTT; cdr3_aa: CASSFYSRGRSPLHF
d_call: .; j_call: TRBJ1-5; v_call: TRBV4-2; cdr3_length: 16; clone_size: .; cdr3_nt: TGTGCCAGCAGCCAAGAGCTAAGACAGCTATATCAGCCCCAGCATTTT; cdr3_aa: CASSQELRQLYQPQHF
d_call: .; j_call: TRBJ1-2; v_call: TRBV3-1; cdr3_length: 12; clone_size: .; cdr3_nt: TGTGCCAGCAGCCAAGTTGAGGTTGGCTACACCTTC; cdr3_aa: CASSQVEVGYTF
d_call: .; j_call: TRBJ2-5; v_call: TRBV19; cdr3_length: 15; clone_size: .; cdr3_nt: TGTGCCAGTAGTATAGATGAGAGGGCTTTGGAGACCCAGTACTTC; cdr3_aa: CASSIDERALETQYF
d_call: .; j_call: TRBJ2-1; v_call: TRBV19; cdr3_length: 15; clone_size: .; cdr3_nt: TGTGCCAGTAGGGTCCGAAGTCCTCTAGGGAATGAGCAGTTCTTC; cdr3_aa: CASRVRSPLGNEQFF
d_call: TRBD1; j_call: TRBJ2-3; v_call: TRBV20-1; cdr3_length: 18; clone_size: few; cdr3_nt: TGCGCCGGGAGTTCTGACAGGGGGCAGCTAGCTGGCACAGATACGCAGTATTTT; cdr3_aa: CAGSSDRGQLAGTDTQYF
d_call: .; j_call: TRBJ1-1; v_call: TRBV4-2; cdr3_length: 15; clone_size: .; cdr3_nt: TGTGCCAGCAGCCAAGATGGGGTTATGGACACTGAAGCTTTCTTT; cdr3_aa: CASSQDGVMDTEAFF
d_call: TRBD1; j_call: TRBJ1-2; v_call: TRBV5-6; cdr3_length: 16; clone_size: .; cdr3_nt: TGTGCCAGCAGCTTGTTGGACAGGGGTAGACACTATGGCTACACCTTC; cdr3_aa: CASSLLDRGRHYGYTF
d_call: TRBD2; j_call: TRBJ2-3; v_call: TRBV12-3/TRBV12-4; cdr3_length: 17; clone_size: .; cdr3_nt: TGTGCCAGCAGTTTCACTAGCGGGGGTGTGATCACAGATACGCAGTATTTT; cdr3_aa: CASSFTSGGVITDTQYF
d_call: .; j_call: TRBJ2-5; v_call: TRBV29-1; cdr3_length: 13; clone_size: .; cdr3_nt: TGCAGCGTCCCATGGGGCCACCAAGAGACCCAGTACTTC; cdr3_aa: CSVPWGHQETQYF
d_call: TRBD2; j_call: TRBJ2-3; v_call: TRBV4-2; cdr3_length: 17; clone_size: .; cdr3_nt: TGTGCCAGCAGCCAAGAGGCCGGACTAGCGGGGTGGGATACGCAGTATTTT; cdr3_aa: CASSQEAGLAGWDTQYF
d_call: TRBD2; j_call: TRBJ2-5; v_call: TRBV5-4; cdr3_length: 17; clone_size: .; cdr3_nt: TGTGCCAGCAGCTCCGCCGCTGGCGGGGGATCGGGGGAGACCCAGTACTTC; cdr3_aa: CASSSAAGGGSGETQYF
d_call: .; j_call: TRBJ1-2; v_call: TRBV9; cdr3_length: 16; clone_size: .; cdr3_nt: TGTGCCAGCAGCGCCCTCCTAGTAGGGCGCAGCTATGGCTACACCTTC; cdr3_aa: CASSALLVGRSYGYTF
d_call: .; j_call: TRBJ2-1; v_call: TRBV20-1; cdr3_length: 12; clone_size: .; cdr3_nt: TGCAGTGCCCGACCCGGGATAAATGAGCAGTTCTTC; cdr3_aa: CSARPGINEQFF
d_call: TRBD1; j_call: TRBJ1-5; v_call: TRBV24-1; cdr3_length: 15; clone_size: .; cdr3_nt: TGTGCCACCAGGACAGGGAGAATTCGCAATCAGCCCCAGCATTTT; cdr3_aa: CATRTGRIRNQPQHF
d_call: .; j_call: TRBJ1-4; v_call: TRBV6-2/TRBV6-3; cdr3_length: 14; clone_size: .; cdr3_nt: TGTGCCAGCACCAGGACAGCAACTAATGAAAAACTGTTTTTT; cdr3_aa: CASTRTATNEKLFF
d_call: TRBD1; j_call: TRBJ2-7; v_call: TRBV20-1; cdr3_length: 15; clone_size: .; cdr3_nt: TGCAGTGCTAGAGATCCCGGGACAGGACTCTACGAGCAGTACTTC; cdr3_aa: CSARDPGTGLYEQYF
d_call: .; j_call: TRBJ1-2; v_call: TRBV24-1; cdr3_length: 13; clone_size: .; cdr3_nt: TGTGCCACCGCCTCCTCTCGGGCGTGGGGCTACACCTTC; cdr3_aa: CATASSRAWGYTF
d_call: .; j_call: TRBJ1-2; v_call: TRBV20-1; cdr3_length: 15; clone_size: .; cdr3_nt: TGCAGTGCTAGAGTCCCCCAGGTTCTTAGGGGTGGCTACACCTTC; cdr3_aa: CSARVPQVLRGGYTF
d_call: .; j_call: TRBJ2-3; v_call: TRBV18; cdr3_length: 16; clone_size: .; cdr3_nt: TGTGCCAGCTCACCACCGACGGGGTCCCCCACAGATACGCAGTATTTT; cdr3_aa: CASSPPTGSPTDTQYF
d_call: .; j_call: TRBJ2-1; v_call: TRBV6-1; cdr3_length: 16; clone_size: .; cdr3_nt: TGTGCCAGCAGTGACGTAGGGAAACGATCATACAATGAGCAGTTCTTC; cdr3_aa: CASSDVGKRSYNEQFF
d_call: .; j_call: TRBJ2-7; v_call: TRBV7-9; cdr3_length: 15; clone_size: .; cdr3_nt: TGTGCCAGCAGCTTAATACACCTATCGGGCCACGAGCAGTACTTC; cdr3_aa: CASSLIHLSGHEQYF
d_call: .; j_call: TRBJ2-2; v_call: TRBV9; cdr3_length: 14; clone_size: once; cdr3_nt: TGTGCCAGCCGCGGGGTCTCGAACACCGGGGAGCTGTTTTTT; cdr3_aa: CASRGVSNTGELFF
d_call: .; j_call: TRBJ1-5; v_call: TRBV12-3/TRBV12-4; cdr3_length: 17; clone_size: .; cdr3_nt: TGTGCCAGCAGTACACAGGGAGGAGGCTATAGCAATCAGCCCCAGCATTTT; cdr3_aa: CASSTQGGGYSNQPQHF
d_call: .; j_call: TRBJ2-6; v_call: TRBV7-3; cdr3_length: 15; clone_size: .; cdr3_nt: TGTGCCAGCAGCCCATGGAACCCTGGGGCCAACGTCCTGACTTTC; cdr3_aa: CASSPWNPGANVLTF
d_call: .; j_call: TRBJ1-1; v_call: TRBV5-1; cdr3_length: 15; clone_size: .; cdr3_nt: TGCGCCAGCAGCTGGCAGGAGGGGTTGAACACTGAAGCTTTCTTT; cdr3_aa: CASSWQEGLNTEAFF
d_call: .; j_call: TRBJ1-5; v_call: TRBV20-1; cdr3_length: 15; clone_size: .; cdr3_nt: TGCAGTGCTAGAACGACGGAAGATAGCAATCAGCCCCAGCATTTT; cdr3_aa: CSARTTEDSNQPQHF
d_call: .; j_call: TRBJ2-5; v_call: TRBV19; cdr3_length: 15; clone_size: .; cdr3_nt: TGTGCCAGTAGTGCCCTTTGGTCCCTAGGAGAGACCCAGTACTTC; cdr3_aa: CASSALWSLGETQYF
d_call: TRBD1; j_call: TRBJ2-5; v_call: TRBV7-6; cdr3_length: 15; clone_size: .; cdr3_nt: TGTGCCAGCAGCTTAGTGCGACAGGGTATGGAGACCCAGTACTTC; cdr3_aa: CASSLVRQGMETQYF
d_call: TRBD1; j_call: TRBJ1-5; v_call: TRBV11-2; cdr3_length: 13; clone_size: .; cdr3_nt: TGTGCCAGCAGCTCGGACAGGGATCAGCCCCAGCATTTT; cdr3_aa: CASSSDRDQPQHF